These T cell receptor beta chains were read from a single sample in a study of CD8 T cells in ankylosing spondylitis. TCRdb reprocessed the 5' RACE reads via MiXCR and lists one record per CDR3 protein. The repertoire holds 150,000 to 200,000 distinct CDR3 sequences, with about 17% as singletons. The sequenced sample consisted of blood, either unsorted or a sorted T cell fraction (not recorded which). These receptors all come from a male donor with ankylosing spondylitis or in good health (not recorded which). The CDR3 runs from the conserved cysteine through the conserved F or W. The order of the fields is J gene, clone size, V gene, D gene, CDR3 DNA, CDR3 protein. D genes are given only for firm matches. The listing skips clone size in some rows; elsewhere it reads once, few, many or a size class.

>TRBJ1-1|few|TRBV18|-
TGTGCCAGCTCACCGGGGACGGGGCAGATGAACACTGAAGCTTTCTTT
CASSPGTGQMNTEAFF
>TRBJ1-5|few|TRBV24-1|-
TGTGCCACCAGTGAGCGGACAGATCAGCCCCAGCATTTT
CATSERTDQPQHF
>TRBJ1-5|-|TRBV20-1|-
TGCAGTGCTAGAGATAGAGGGGTTGGCAATCAGCCCCAGCATTTT
CSARDRGVGNQPQHF
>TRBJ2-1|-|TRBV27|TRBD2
TGTGCCAGCAGTTTTTTGGGACTAGCGGAGAATGAGCAGTTCTTC
CASSFLGLAENEQFF
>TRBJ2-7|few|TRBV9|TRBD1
TGTGCCAGCAGCGTAGCTTGGGACAGGGGCTACGAGCAGTACTTC
CASSVAWDRGYEQYF
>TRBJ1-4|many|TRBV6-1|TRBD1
TGTGCCAGCAGGCCGCTAACAGGGGCAGCTGGTGAAAAACTGTTTTTT
CASRPLTGAAGEKLFF
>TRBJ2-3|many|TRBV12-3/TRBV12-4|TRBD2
TGTGCCAGCAGTTTAATGCTAGCGGGAGGGCTCACAGATACGCAGTATTTT
CASSLMLAGGLTDTQYF
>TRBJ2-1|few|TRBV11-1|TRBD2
TGTGCCAGCAGCCACACCCGCGGACTAGCGGGAGTATGGAATGAGCAGTTCTTC
CASSHTRGLAGVWNEQFF
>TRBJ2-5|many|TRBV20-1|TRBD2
TGCAGTGCAGAGAGCCCAGCGGGGGAATTGGAGAGGACCCAGTACTTC
CSAESPAGELERTQYF
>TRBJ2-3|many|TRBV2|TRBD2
TGTGCCAGCAACCTAGCGGGATCGACAGATACGCAGTATTTT
CASNLAGSTDTQYF
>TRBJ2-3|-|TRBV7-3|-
TGTGCCAGCAGCCTTAACGGGGGCACAGATACGCAGTATTTT
CASSLNGGTDTQYF
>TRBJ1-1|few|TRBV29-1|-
TGCAGCGTTGAAGAGGGGGGGACTGAAGCTTTCTTT
CSVEEGGTEAFF
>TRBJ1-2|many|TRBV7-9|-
TGTGCCAGCAGTGCCGACAGTAACTATGGCTACACCTTC
CASSADSNYGYTF
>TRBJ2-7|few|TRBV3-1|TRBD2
TGTGCCAGCAGCGAAGACCTAGGACTAGCCTACGAGCAGTACTTC
CASSEDLGLAYEQYF
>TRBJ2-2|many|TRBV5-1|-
TGCGCCAGCAGCTTGGTGGCAGGGAACACCGGGGAGCTGTTTTTT
CASSLVAGNTGELFF
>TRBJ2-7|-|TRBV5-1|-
TGCGCCAGCAGCTTAGACCTTTCGGTAGGTGAGCAGTACTTC
CASSLDLSVGEQYF
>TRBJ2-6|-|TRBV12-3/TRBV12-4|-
TGTGCCAGCGCTAGAGCGGCCAACGTCCTGACTTTC
CASARAANVLTF
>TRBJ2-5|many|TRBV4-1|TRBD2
TGCGCCAGCAGCCACGGGACTAGCCTCAAAGAGACCCAGTACTTC
CASSHGTSLKETQYF
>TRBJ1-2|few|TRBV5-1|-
TGCGCCAGCAGTGGGACACACCGTGGCTACACCTTC
CASSGTHRGYTF
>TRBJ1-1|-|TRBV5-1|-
TGCGCCAGCAGCTTAGGTCAAAACACTAAAGCTTTCTTT
CASSLGQNTKAFF
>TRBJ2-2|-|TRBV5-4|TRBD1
TGTGCCAGCAGTATCGGAGGGGACAGGGCCCTACCCGGGGAGCTGTTTTTT
CASSIGGDRALPGELFF
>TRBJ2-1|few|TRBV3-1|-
TGTGCCAGCAGCCAAGCACGGGCCGCCGGTGAGCAGTTCTTC
CASSQARAAGEQFF
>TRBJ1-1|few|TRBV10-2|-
TGCGCCAGCAGTGAGTCTACGAGGTTTCGCTCAAGGGACACTGAAGCTTTCTTT
CASSESTRFRSRDTEAFF
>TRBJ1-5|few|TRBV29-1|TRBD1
TGCAGCGTCGCTTATACGACAGGGGGCACTCAGCCCCAGCATTTT
CSVAYTTGGTQPQHF
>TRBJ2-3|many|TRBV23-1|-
TGCGCCAGCAGTCTTACCTCTCCAGGGTCCCGGGGCGAGGATACGCAGTATTTT
CASSLTSPGSRGEDTQYF
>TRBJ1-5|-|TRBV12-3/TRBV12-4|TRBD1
TGTGCCAGCAGTTTAGGGGACAGGGAAAATCAGCCCCAGCATTTT
CASSLGDRENQPQHF
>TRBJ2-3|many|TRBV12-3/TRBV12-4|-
TGTGCCAGCAGTTTAGGCCAGTCCAGCACAGATACGCAGTATTTT
CASSLGQSSTDTQYF
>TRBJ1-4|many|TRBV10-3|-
TGTGCCATCAGTGTTTTAGAAAATGAAAAACTGTTTTTT
CAISVLENEKLFF